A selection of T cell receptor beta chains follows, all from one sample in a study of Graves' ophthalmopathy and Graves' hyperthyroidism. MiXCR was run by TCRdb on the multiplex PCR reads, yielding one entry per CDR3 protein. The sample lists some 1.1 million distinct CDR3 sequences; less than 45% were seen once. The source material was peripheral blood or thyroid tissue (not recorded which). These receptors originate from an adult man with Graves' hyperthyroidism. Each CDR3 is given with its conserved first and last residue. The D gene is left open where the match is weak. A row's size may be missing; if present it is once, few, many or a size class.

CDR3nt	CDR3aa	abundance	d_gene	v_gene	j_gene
TGTGCCAGCAGCTTGGAGGGGGGTCTCACCGGGGAGCTGTTTTTT	CASSLEGGLTGELFF	NA	NA	TRBV11-2	TRBJ2-2
TGCAGTGCCGGACAGTATAGCAATCAGCCCCAGCATTTT	CSAGQYSNQPQHF	many	NA	TRBV20-1	TRBJ1-5
TGTGCCAGCGGGTCGGGGGTTGCATCCTACGAGCAGTACTTC	CASGSGVASYEQYF	many	NA	TRBV2	TRBJ2-7
TGTGCCACCAGCAGAGCTGCGGGGATCCAAGAGACCCAGTACTTC	CATSRAAGIQETQYF	many	NA	TRBV15	TRBJ2-5
TGTGCCAGCAGGAACGACAGGGACGAGCAGTACTTC	CASRNDRDEQYF	many	TRBD1	TRBV12-3/TRBV12-4	TRBJ2-7
TGTGCCAGCAGCCCCGGAGGTGCGGGGAACACCGGGGAGCTGTTTTTT	CASSPGGAGNTGELFF	few	NA	TRBV5-4	TRBJ2-2
TGTGCCAGCAGCCAAGATCACGTCCAGGGGGATCAGCCCCAGCATTTT	CASSQDHVQGDQPQHF	few	TRBD1	TRBV3-1	TRBJ1-5
TGTGCCAGCAGCCCTTCCATGGGCGGCTACGAGCAGTGCTTC	CASSPSMGGYEQCF	once	NA	TRBV7-3	TRBJ2-7
TGTGCCAGCAGCTACGACTACAACACCGGGGAGCTGTTTTTT	CASSYDYNTGELFF	many	NA	TRBV7-2	TRBJ2-2
TGTGCCAGCAACTTCGACAGGGGGCGCGATGAAGCTTTCTTT	CASNFDRGRDEAFF	NA	TRBD1	TRBV14	TRBJ1-1
TGCAGTGTCCGGGACAGGGGGCTTCTGCAGTACTTC	CSVRDRGLLQYF	few	TRBD1	TRBV20-1	TRBJ2-7
TGTGCCAGCAGTTACTCGATTTTAAAGACATCTGATAGAGGCTACACCTTC	CASSYSILKTSDRGYTF	NA	NA	TRBV6-2/TRBV6-3	TRBJ1-2
TGTGCCATCAGTGAGGCCCTCAGCTCCTACGAGCAGTACTTC	CAISEALSSYEQYF	few	NA	TRBV10-3	TRBJ2-7
TGTGCCAGTAGTATACCTCCGGGTGCGGGATCTGGGGCCAACGTCCTGACTTTC	CASSIPPGAGSGANVLTF	NA	NA	TRBV19	TRBJ2-6
TGTGCCAGTAGTAGCCAGACAGGTACGGTGCAGTACTTC	CASSSQTGTVQYF	many	NA	TRBV19	TRBJ2-7
TGTGCCAGCTTTGGAGGGGGCACGCCGCAAGAGACCCAGTACTTC	CASFGGGTPQETQYF	NA	NA	TRBV7-2	TRBJ2-5
TGTGCCGCCAGCAGTGAGGGCAGGGGGAGGTATTCACCCCTCCACTTT	CAASSEGRGRYSPLHF	NA	TRBD1	TRBV15	TRBJ1-6
TGTGCCAGCAGCCCAGGGGGATTGGGCGAAGCTTTCTTT	CASSPGGLGEAFF	few	TRBD1	TRBV2	TRBJ1-1
TGTGCCAGCAGTTACACCGGGAGAGAGACCCAGTACTTC	CASSYTGRETQYF	many	NA	TRBV6-2/TRBV6-3	TRBJ2-5
TGTGCCAGCACCCTGAGACGGACTAATGAAAAACTGTTTTTT	CASTLRRTNEKLFF	many	NA	TRBV2	TRBJ1-4
TGCAGCGTCCCCACGGGGCTAGCGGGAGGGCCGACCGGGGAGCTGTTTTTT	CSVPTGLAGGPTGELFF	NA	TRBD2	TRBV29-1	TRBJ2-2
TGTGCCAGCAGTTTAGAGGCACCCGCGGGGTCACCCCTCCACTTT	CASSLEAPAGSPLHF	NA	NA	TRBV27	TRBJ1-6
TGCGCCAGCAGTGAGTCGGGTATATCCTACGAGCAGTACTTC	CASSESGISYEQYF	once	NA	TRBV10-2	TRBJ2-7
TGTGCCATCAGTGAAATGGAACGGAGCAATCAGCCCCAGCATTTT	CAISEMERSNQPQHF	NA	NA	TRBV10-3	TRBJ1-5
TGCAGCGTTGGCCTACTGACAGGGGCTGGAAACACCGGGGAGCTGTTTTTT	CSVGLLTGAGNTGELFF	NA	TRBD1	TRBV29-1	TRBJ2-2
TGTGCCAGCAGCCTGCCTGTGGAGGGATGGAGCCAAGAGACCCAGTACTTC	CASSLPVEGWSQETQYF	NA	NA	TRBV7-3	TRBJ2-5
TGCAGCGTTGCGGGATCTGGGGACCCCGAGCAGTACTTC	CSVAGSGDPEQYF	NA	NA	TRBV29-1	TRBJ2-7
TGCAGCGGTGGGACAGGCGTGGGCAACGAGCAGTACTTC	CSGGTGVGNEQYF	NA	TRBD1	TRBV29-1	TRBJ2-7
TGCGCCAGCAGCCCGGGACTAGCGGGAGTCGGCGGGGAGCTGTTTTTT	CASSPGLAGVGGELFF	many	TRBD2	TRBV11-2	TRBJ2-2
TGTGCCAGCAGGGACAGCCCTAATAGCAATCAGCCCCAGCATTTT	CASRDSPNSNQPQHF	many	NA	TRBV5-4	TRBJ1-5
TGCAGCGCTTCAGGCGCGTCACCGAATGGCTACACCTTC	CSASGASPNGYTF	NA	NA	TRBV29-1	TRBJ1-2
TGTGCCAGCAGCCCCTCGACAGCCTTGAACACTGAAGCTTTCTTT	CASSPSTALNTEAFF	many	NA	TRBV7-9	TRBJ1-1
TGCGCCAGCAGCTTGGAGCCAGAAGCCTACGAGCAGTACTTC	CASSLEPEAYEQYF	many	NA	TRBV5-1	TRBJ2-7